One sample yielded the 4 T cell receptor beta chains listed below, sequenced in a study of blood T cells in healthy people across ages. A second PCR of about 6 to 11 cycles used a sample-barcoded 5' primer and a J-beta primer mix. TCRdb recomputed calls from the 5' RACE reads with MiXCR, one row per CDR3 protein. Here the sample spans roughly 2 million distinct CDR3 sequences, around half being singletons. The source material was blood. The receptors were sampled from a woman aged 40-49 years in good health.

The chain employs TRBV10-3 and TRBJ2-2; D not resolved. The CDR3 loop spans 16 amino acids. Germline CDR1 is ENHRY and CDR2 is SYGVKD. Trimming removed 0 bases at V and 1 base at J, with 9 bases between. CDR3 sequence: CAISESPQVNTGELFF. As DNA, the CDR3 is TGTGCCATCAGTGAGTCCCCTCAGGTGAACACCGGGGAGCTGTTTTTT.

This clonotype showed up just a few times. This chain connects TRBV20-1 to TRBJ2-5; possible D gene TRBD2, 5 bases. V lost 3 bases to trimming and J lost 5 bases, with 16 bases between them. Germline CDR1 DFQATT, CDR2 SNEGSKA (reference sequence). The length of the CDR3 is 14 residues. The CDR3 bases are TGCAGTGCTAGTGTCCTCGGGGATTGGGAGACCCAGTACTTC. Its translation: CSASVLGDWETQYF.

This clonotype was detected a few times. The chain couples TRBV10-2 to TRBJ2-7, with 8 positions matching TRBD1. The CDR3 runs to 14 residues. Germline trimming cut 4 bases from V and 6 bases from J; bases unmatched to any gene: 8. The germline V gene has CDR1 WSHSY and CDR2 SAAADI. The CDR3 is CASSGNHGQGEQYF. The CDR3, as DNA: TGCGCCAGCAGTGGGAACCACGGACAGGGCGAGCAGTACTTC.

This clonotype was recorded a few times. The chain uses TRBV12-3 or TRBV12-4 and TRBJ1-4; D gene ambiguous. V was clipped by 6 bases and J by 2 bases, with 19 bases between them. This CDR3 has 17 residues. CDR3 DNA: TGTGCCAGCAGCCTAGAAAAGCAGGTGTGGACTAATGAAAAACTGTTTTTT. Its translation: CASSLEKQVWTNEKLFF.